The source of this TCR beta chain is a study of blood T cell repertoires in COVID-19. Study-wide background: Acute and convalescent COVID-19 samples came from the United States, Italy and Spain. T cells, B-cell-depleted T cells, or PBMCs provided the cDNA or gDNA that served as material.

Seattle cases were enrolled at active infection and followed longitudinally. In the original processing: Estimation of nucleated cell counts was performed using reference gene primer amplification. The data were produced by immunoSEQ multiplex PCR, yet TCRdb's version contains in-frame clones alone and is incomplete. That table furnishes V, J and clone size, whereas the DNA furnished D and trimming. The table has approximately 270,000 clones, more than 70% seen once. V dropped 1 base and J dropped 2 bases, with 27 bases sitting between them. This CDR3 has 20 amino acids. Germline CDR1 SGHDN, CDR2 FVKESK.

Sequencing input: peripheral blood. The chain joins TRBV14 to TRBJ2-7, with D perhaps TRBD1 (7 bases). The origin of this receptor is a woman under 40 with COVID-19, enrolled during active disease. The CDR3 nucleotides are TGTGCCAGCAGCCAAGTGCCAGGGGGAGAGGCGAGGAGGGACGCCTACGAGCAGTACTTC. Translation gives CASSQVPGGEARRDAYEQYF.